The present T cell receptor beta chain was sequenced within a study of blood T cell repertoires in COVID-19. Study background: Acute-phase and convalescent COVID-19 samples originated in the United States, Italy and Spain. Sample material is recorded as cDNA or gDNA derived from T cells, B-cell-depleted T cells, or PBMCs.

This clone was observed a handful of times. Per the original data handling: Reference gene primer amplification yielded estimated nucleated cell counts. Only in-frame clones appear in the TCRdb table, and some are missing; sequencing was by immunoSEQ multiplex PCR. V, J and clone size were drawn from that table, and D and trimming were deduced from the DNA. The table has some 120,000 clones, around four fifths seen once. V was clipped by 3 bases and J by 3 bases; unmatched bases: 7. Germline-derived CDR1 and CDR2 are KGHSH and LQKENI. The CDR3 is made up of 15 amino acids. This chain joins TRBV18 and TRBJ1-2; 7 bases agree with TRBD1. The sequence was obtained from an elderly man with active or convalescent COVID-19. The sequencing input was peripheral blood. In nucleotides, the CDR3 is TGTGCCAGCTCACCCAGCAACAGGGGAGACTATGGCTACACCTTC. Translation: CASSPSNRGDYGYTF.